The entry below describes one T cell receptor beta chain. The sample belongs to a study of CD8+ T cells in alopecia areata. Once RNA had been extracted, it was reverse transcribed into cDNA to act as the sequencing template. The assay was immunoSEQ multiplex PCR, and TCRdb's table has in-frame clones only and misses some. The table lists some 150,000 clones, 58% of them singletons, with 16% in the top ten. Indicated treatment: oral pan-JAK inhibitor, 5-10 mg twice daily. Germline V gene sequence: CDR1 KGHSH, CDR2 LQKENI. The CDR3 extends over 15 amino acids. Trimming shortened V by 3 bases and J by 5 bases, and 15 bases separated the two germline ends.

The V call is TRBV18, the J call TRBJ2-3, with D possibly TRBD1 on 5 matching bases. This specimen was CD4+ T cells sorted from blood, taken at approximately week 60, from a patient treated with tofacitinib. The clonotype comes from a human donor with alopecia areata. CDR3 protein: CASSPRLLGQDTQYF. The DNA of the CDR3 is TGTGCCAGCTCACCCCGCCTGTTGGGGCAAGATACGCAGTATTTT.